There are many counts of the clone carrying this T cell receptor beta chain. Antigen unknown. Using RNA transcripts as the source, TCR beta CDR3 regions were amplified. In the first-round RT-PCR of the TCR CDR3, the HTBI primer set was used. TCRdb reprocessed the multiplex PCR reads via MiXCR and lists one record per CDR3 protein. The sample shows 160,000 or so distinct CDR3 sequences, around 8.9% of them seen only once. This entry comes from a study of T cells in Graves' hyperthyroidism and ophthalmopathy. Criteria for exclusion of patients were uncontrolled infection, other autoimmune disease, pregnancy or lactation. This blood was taken when hyperthyroidism was first diagnosed, before any ophthalmopathy symptoms existed. Germline lookup yields CDR1 SEHNR and CDR2 FQNEAQ (reference sequence). V lost 1 base to trimming and J lost 4 bases; unmatched junction nucleotides: 2. CDR3 length: 14 residues.

Study conclusions and caveats: Appearing also in blood were most of the thyroid clonotypes expanded above 0.001. Stable hyperthyroidism was separated from ophthalmopathy by a model based on 13 V-J features.

The rearrangement uses TRBV7-9 and TRBJ2-7; 9 nucleotides align to TRBD1. The sequenced sample was blood. The receptor was derived from a woman between 18 and 29 years old with Graves' hyperthyroidism that later progressed to Graves' ophthalmopathy. CDR3 sequence reads: CASSLDRGLYEQYF. CDR3 coding DNA: TGTGCCAGCAGCTTAGACAGGGGGCTATACGAGCAGTACTTC.